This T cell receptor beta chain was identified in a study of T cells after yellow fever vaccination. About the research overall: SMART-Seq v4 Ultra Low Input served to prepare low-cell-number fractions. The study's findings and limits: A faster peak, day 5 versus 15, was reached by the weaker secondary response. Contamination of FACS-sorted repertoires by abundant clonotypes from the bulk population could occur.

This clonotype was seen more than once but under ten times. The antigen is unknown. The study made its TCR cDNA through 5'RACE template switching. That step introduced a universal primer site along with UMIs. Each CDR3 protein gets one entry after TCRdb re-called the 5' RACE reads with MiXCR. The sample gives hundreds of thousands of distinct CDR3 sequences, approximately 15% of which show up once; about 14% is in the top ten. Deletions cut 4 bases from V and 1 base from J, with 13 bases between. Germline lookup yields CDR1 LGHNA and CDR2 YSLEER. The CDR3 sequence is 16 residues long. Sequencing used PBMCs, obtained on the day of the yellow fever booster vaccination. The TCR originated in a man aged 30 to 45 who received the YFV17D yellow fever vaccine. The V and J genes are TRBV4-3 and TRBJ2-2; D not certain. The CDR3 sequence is CASSPRGGRNTGELFF. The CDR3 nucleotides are TGCGCCAGCAGCCCAAGAGGCGGTAGGAACACCGGGGAGCTGTTTTTT.